Below, one T cell receptor (beta chain) is given with its context. The data derive from a study of blood T cell repertoires in COVID-19. Study overall: The United States, Italy and Spain were the sources of the acute and convalescent COVID-19 samples. T cells, B-cell-depleted T cells, or PBMCs supplied cDNA or gDNA.

CDR3 length: 13 amino acids. Germline CDR1 reads LGHNA; CDR2 reads YNFKEQ. V shed 0 bases and J shed 5 bases, with 7 bases lying between them. In the authors' methods: Nucleated cell counts were estimated from reference gene primer amplification. The data were produced by immunoSEQ multiplex PCR, yet TCRdb's version contains in-frame clones alone and is incomplete. For V, J and clone size, that table is used; D and trimming come from the DNA. The sample has over 150,000 clones, 70% to 90% seen once. This rearrangement joins TRBV4-2 to TRBJ1-1; D might be TRBD1 (5 bases). The sample comprised peripheral blood. This TCR derives from a man aged 65 to 79 with active or convalescent COVID-19. DNA of the CDR3: TGTGCCAGCAGCCAAGAAAGGGGTACTGAAGCTTTCTTT. Protein sequence: CASSQERGTEAFF.